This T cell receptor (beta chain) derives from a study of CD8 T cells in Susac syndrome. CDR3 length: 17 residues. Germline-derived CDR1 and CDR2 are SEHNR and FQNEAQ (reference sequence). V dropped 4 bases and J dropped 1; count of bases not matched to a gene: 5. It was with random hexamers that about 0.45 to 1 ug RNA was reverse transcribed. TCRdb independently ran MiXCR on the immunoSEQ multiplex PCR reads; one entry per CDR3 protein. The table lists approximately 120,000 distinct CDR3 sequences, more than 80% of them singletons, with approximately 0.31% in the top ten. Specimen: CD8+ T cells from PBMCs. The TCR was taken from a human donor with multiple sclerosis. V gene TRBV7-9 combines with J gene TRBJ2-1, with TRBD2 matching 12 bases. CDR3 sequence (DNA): TGTGCCAGCAGCTCGACCCTAGCGGGAGGGTCCTACAATGAGCAGTTCTTC. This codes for CASSSTLAGGSYNEQFF.